These 13 T cell receptor beta chains were all obtained from the same sample, sequenced in a study of cytomegalovirus exposure and HLA in healthy donors. Researchers ran the PCR with 60 Vbeta and 13 Jbeta primers. TCRdb keeps only in-frame clones here, not all; method: immunoSEQ multiplex PCR. The table includes 60,000 to 70,000 clones, around four fifths detected once. The sequenced material came from PBMCs. Source of these receptors: a woman aged 25-40 years in good health and CMV-seronegative.

The chain links TRBV29-1 to TRBJ1-1, with 8 bases matching TRBD1. V gave up 2 bases and J gave up 5 bases; unmatched junction bases: 7. The CDR3 length is 14 residues. In germline, CDR1 is SQVTM, CDR2 ANQGSEA. The CDR3 here is CSVESDTGGTEAFF. The CDR3 DNA reads TGCAGCGTTGAAAGCGATACAGGGGGTACTGAAGCTTTCTTT.

In DNA, the CDR3 is TGCGCCAGCAGCCAAGAGGGGGACAGGGACGATGGCTACACCTTC. It codes for CASSQEGDRDDGYTF. The chain employs TRBV4-1 and TRBJ1-2, with 9 positions matching TRBD1. The CDR3 loop spans 15 amino acids. The V gene end was trimmed by 0 bases and the J gene end by 6 bases; junction bases not matched to a gene: 5. The germline CDR1 and CDR2 sequences are MGHRA and YSYEKL.

Points on this clone: The junction does not match germline at one end; this may be a read error. This chain links TRBV25-1 with TRBJ1-1; possibly TRBD1 for D (6 bases). Per germline, CDR1 MGHDK and CDR2 SYGVNS. The CDR3 is 12 residues long. For the CDR3, the DNA is TGCTTATTAGTAGGACAGCCGCCTGAAGCTTTCTTT. Translating gives CLLVGQPPEAFF. The entire variable domain, with the rest obtained from reference TRBV25-1 and TRBJ1-1, is as follows: EADIYQTPRYLVIGTGKKITLECSQTMGHDKMYWYQQDPGMELHLIHYSYGVNSTEKGDLSSESTVSRIRTEHFPLTLESARPSHTSQYLCLLVGQPPEAFFGQGTRLTVV.

CDR3 amino acids: CSVEATHGYTF. The CDR3 DNA reads as TGCAGCGTTGAGGCAACACATGGCTACACCTTC. V gene TRBV29-1 combines with J gene TRBJ1-2, with D hard to call. In germline, CDR1 is SQVTM, CDR2 ANQGSEA. This CDR3 is built from 11 residues. Trimming took 3 bases from V and 6 from J, leaving 8 bases between them.

This CDR3 is CASSQGQYNSPLHF. In DNA, the CDR3 is TGCGCCAGCAGCCAAGGACAGTATAATTCACCCCTCCACTTT. This chain links TRBV4-3 with TRBJ1-6, with a tentative D call TRBD1 (5 bases). V dropped 1 base and J dropped 4 bases, with 5 bases sitting between them. Germline V lookup: CDR1 LGHNA, CDR2 YSLEER. CDR3 size: 14 residues.

The chain has TRBV9 and TRBJ1-5; 7 bases map to TRBD1. The length of the CDR3 is 15 residues. Trimming cost V 0 bases and J 4 bases; bases outside gene matches: 4. The germline V gene encodes CDR1 SGDLS and CDR2 YYNGEE. The CDR3 protein is CASSVAAGGNQPQHF. CDR3 nucleotide sequence: TGTGCCAGCAGCGTAGCGGCAGGGGGGAATCAGCCCCAGCATTTT.

The rearrangement links TRBV11-2 to TRBJ2-7, with a weak D call TRBD2 (6 bases). V shed 0 bases and J shed 9 bases, with 15 bases lying between them. CDR1 SGHAT and CDR2 FQNNGV come from the germline V gene. The CDR3 contains 14 residues. CDR3 loop: CASSLERGDRMQYF. The CDR3 region has the DNA TGTGCCAGCAGCTTAGAGCGGGGAGACCGGATGCAGTACTTC.

The sample holds a few counts of this clone. The genes are TRBV6-6 and TRBJ2-3; weak D call: TRBD1 (5 bases). CDR1 is MNHNY and CDR2 is SVGAGI in the germline V gene (reference sequence). The CDR3 is made up of 14 amino acids. V lost 6 bases, J lost 6 bases, and 16 bases lay in between. DNA for the CDR3: TGTGCCAGCAGGTCCGAAGGGGCGCGGGATACGCAGTATTTT. Translation: CASRSEGARDTQYF.

The chain links TRBV29-1 to TRBJ1-2; TRBD1 is a possible D gene (5 bases). Germline lookup yields CDR1 SQVTM and CDR2 ANQGSEA. The ends were cut back, 4 bases at V and 8 bases at J, with 11 bases in the middle. The CDR3 extends over 11 amino acids. As DNA, the CDR3 is TGCAGCGTTGGCGAGGGGAGGGGCTACACCTTC. Encoded protein: CSVGEGRGYTF. Using reference TRBV29-1 and TRBJ1-2 for the parts outside the CDR3, the full variable domain is SAVISQKPSRDICQRGTSLTIQCQVDSQVTMMFWYRQQPGQSLTLIATANQGSEATYESGFVIDKFPISRPNLTFSTLTVSNMSPEDSSIYLCSVGEGRGYTFGSGTRLTVV.

About this clone: A junction end diverges from the germline sequence, so it may reflect a read error. The V and J genes are TRBV7-9 and TRBJ2-3; 7 bases align to TRBD2. The germline V gene has CDR1 SEHNR and CDR2 FQNEAQ (reference sequence). This CDR3 has 17 residues. As DNA, the CDR3 is TGTTCCAGCAGCCTGCCGCTGAGCGGGGAGGACACAGATACGCAGTATTTT. Residues: CSSSLPLSGEDTDTQYF.

This clone was seen a single time. This chain joins TRBV29-1 and TRBJ1-1, with D hard to call. Trimming cost V 7 bases and J 0 bases, with 9 bases left between them. Germline assignment: CDR1 SQVTM and CDR2 ANQGSEA. The CDR3 sequence is 12 residues long. CDR3 loop: CSGFSVNTEAFF. CDR3 coding DNA: TGCAGCGGCTTCAGTGTGAACACTGAAGCTTTCTTT.

The chain has TRBV11-2 and TRBJ2-1, with 8 nucleotides matching TRBD2. After removal of 3 bases from V and 7 bases from J, the junction contained 8 bases not matched to a gene. In germline, CDR1 is SGHAT, CDR2 FQNNGV. This CDR3 spans 15 amino acids. CDR3 coding DNA: TGTGCCAGCAGCTTGAACTACGGGGGGGCAAATGAGCAGTTCTTC. Its translation: CASSLNYGGANEQFF.

The chain uses TRBV12-5 and TRBJ2-7; D remains unclear. Germline-derived CDR1 and CDR2 are LGHNT and FRNRAP. The CDR3 contains 13 residues. The V and J ends lost 0 bases and 2 bases respectively, with 5 bases between them. CDR3 amino acids: CASGLVAPYEQYF. Here the CDR3 DNA reads TGTGCTAGTGGTTTGGTGGCCCCCTACGAGCAGTACTTC.